This T cell receptor beta chain was sequenced for a study of early T cells in non-severe SARS-CoV-2 infection. Looking at the study overall: Sequencing used unsorted whole-blood bulk RNA, so chains lack pairing.

Germline CDR1 is LGHDT and CDR2 is YNNKEL (reference sequence). Trimming cost V 8 bases and J 2 bases, with 5 bases left between them. The CDR3 length is 11 residues. This clonotype was observed at least ten times. Its specificity is unknown. Study-wide results and limits: Anti-spike CD8 responses were favored by VDJdb matching, which missed private and CD4 specificities.

Researchers tagged individual cDNA molecules with unique molecular identifiers. TCRdb analysed the 5' RACE reads with MiXCR anew, one entry per CDR3 protein. The sample has approximately 50,000 distinct CDR3 sequences, 11% seen once. The chain links TRBV3-1 to TRBJ2-3; unclear D gene. Sequenced material: whole blood. The sequence was collected from an adult who was a healthcare worker with PCR-confirmed SARS-CoV-2 infection or an uninfected control (not recorded which). CDR3 sequence: CASGDTDTQYF. DNA for the CDR3: TGTGCCAGCGGGGACACAGATACGCAGTATTTT.